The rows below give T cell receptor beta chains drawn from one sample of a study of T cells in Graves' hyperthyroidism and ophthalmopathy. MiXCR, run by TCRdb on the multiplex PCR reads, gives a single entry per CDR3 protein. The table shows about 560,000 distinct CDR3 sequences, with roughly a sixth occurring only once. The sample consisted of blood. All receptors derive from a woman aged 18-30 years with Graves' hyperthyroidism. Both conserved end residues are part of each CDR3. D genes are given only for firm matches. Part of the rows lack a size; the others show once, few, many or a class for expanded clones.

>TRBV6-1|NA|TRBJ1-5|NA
TGTGCCAGCAGTTTCCTCGATAGCAATCAGCCCCAGCATTTT
CASSFLDSNQPQHF
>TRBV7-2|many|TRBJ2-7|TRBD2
TGTGCCAGCAGCTTTAGCGGGGGGAGGGACGAGCAGTACTTC
CASSFSGGRDEQYF
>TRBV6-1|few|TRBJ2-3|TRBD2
TGTGCCAGCAGCGCTAGCGGGGCTCACACAGATACGCAGTATTTT
CASSASGAHTDTQYF
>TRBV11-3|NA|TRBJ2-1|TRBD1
TGTGCCAGCAGCCCCTTGGCAGGGGGAACTTACAATGAGCAGTTCTTC
CASSPLAGGTYNEQFF
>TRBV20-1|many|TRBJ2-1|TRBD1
TGCAGTGCTAGAGACCCTTGGGACAGGGTTATCAATGAGCAGTTCTTC
CSARDPWDRVINEQFF
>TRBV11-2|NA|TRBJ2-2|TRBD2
TGTGCCAGCAGCCCTACCGGGACTAGCGGCACCGGGGAGCTGTTTTTT
CASSPTGTSGTGELFF
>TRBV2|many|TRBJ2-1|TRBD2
TGTGCCAGCATTGGGGTCGTAACTAGCGACAATGAGCAGTTCTTC
CASIGVVTSDNEQFF
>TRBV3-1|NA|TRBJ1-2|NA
TGTGCCAGCAGCCAAGAACCGTTCCGCGGCTACACCTTC
CASSQEPFRGYTF
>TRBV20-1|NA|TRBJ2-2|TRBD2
TGCAGTGCTTGGCGGGGGGGCTCGACCGGGGAGCTGTTTTTT
CSAWRGGSTGELFF
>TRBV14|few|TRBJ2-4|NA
TGTGCCAGCAGCTGGGACATGGGAATTCAGTACTTC
CASSWDMGIQYF
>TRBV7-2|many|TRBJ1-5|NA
TGTGCCAGCAGCTCCCAGGGGTTCAATCAGCCCCAGCATTTT
CASSSQGFNQPQHF
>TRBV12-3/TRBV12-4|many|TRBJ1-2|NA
TGTGCCAGCAGTTTGTCTGGAGTTAACTATGGCTACACCTTC
CASSLSGVNYGYTF
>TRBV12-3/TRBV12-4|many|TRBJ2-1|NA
TGTGCCAGCAGTTTCCCCCCCCAGAGCTCCTACAATGAGCAGTTCTTC
CASSFPPQSSYNEQFF
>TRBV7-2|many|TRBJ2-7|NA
TGTGCCAGCAGCTCAGGACGGGGACTCTCCTACGAGCAGTACTTC
CASSSGRGLSYEQYF
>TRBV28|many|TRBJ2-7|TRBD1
TGTGCCAGCAGCTTCGGGACAGGGGACGAGCAGTACTTC
CASSFGTGDEQYF
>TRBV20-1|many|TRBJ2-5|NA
TGCAGTGCTCCGCCGCCGGGCGCCATGCGAGAGACCCAGTACTTC
CSAPPPGAMRETQYF
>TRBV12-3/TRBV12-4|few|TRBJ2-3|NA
TGTGCCAGCAGTCCGACTAGAGACGCCCAAGATACGCAGTATTTT
CASSPTRDAQDTQYF
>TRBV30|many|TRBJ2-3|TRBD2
TGTGCCTCTTTGGGCGGGAGAGGCCCCGATACGCAGTATTTT
CASLGGRGPDTQYF
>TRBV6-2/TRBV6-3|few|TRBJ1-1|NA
TGTGCCAGCAGTTACCGCTTGGGCACTGAAGCTTTCTTT
CASSYRLGTEAFF
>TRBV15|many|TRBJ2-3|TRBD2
TGTGCCACCAGCAGGCGTCCAGGGACTACGATAACAGATACGCAGTATTTT
CATSRRPGTTITDTQYF
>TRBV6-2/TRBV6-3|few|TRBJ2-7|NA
TGTGCCAGCAGTTACTCGTGGCAAAGCGAGCAGTACTTC
CASSYSWQSEQYF
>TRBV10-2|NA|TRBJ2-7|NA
TGCGCCAGCAGTGATTGGGCGGGTGAGCGCTCCTACGAGCAGTACTTC
CASSDWAGERSYEQYF
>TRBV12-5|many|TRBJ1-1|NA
TGTGCTAGTGGTTTGGTAGGACAGCCTGGGGCTTTCTTT
CASGLVGQPGAFF
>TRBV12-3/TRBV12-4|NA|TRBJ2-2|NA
TGTGCCAGCAGCCAACCTGGATTCCAGGGAGGCACCGGGGAGCTGTTTTTT
CASSQPGFQGGTGELFF
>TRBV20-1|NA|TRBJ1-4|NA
TGCAGTGCTAGAGATACGACGGCTGCAACTAATGAAAAACTGTTTTTT
CSARDTTAATNEKLFF
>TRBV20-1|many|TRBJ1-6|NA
TGCAGTGCGTCCTCGGGCTCCTATAATTCACCCCTCCACTTT
CSASSGSYNSPLHF
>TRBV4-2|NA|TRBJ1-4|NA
TGTGCCAGCAGCCCCGCAGGGACGAATAATGAAAAACTGTTTTTT
CASSPAGTNNEKLFF
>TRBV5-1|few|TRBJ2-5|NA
TGCGCCAGCAGCTTGGCCCCGAAAGAGACCCAGTACTTC
CASSLAPKETQYF
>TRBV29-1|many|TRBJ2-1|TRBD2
TGCAGCGTTGGAATAGCGGGGAATGAGCAGTTCTTC
CSVGIAGNEQFF
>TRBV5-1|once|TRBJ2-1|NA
TGCGCCAGCAGCTTGGTCTACAGGGTCAAGAGCTCCTACAATGAGCAGTTCTTC
CASSLVYRVKSSYNEQFF
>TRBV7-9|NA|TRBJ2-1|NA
TGTGCCAGCAGGACGGGAATCGAAATTGGTGAGCAGTTCTTC
CASRTGIEIGEQFF
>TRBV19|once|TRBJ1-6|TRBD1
TGTGCCAGTACCAGACAGGGCAGATCACCCCTCCACTTT
CASTRQGRSPLHF
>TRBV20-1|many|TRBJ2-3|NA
TGCAGTGCTGCACGACTAGACGGTACGCAGTATTTT
CSAARLDGTQYF
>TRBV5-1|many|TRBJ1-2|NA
TGCGCCAGCAGCTTGGGGGTCGACAGAACTCTTGGCTACACCTTC
CASSLGVDRTLGYTF
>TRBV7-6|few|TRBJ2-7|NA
TGTGCCAGCAGCTTATATCAGAAAACCTACGAGCAGTACTTC
CASSLYQKTYEQYF
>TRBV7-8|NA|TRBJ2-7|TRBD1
TGTGCCAGCAGCTTAGGTTCTGGCCGGGACAGGGAATTCGAGCAGTACTTC
CASSLGSGRDREFEQYF
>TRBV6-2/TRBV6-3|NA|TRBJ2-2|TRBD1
TGTGCCAGCAGACCGGGACAGGGAGGAACCGGGGAGCTGTTTTTT
CASRPGQGGTGELFF
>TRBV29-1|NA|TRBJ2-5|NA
TGCAGCGTTGAGGCCACGGCAGGGGTGAAAGAGACCCAGTACTTC
CSVEATAGVKETQYF
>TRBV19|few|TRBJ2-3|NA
TGTGCCAGTAGTCGGCCACCCAGCACAGATACGCAGTATTTT
CASSRPPSTDTQYF
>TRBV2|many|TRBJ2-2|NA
TGTGCCAGCAGTGTTCTGGGGGCCGGGGAGCTGTTTTTT
CASSVLGAGELFF